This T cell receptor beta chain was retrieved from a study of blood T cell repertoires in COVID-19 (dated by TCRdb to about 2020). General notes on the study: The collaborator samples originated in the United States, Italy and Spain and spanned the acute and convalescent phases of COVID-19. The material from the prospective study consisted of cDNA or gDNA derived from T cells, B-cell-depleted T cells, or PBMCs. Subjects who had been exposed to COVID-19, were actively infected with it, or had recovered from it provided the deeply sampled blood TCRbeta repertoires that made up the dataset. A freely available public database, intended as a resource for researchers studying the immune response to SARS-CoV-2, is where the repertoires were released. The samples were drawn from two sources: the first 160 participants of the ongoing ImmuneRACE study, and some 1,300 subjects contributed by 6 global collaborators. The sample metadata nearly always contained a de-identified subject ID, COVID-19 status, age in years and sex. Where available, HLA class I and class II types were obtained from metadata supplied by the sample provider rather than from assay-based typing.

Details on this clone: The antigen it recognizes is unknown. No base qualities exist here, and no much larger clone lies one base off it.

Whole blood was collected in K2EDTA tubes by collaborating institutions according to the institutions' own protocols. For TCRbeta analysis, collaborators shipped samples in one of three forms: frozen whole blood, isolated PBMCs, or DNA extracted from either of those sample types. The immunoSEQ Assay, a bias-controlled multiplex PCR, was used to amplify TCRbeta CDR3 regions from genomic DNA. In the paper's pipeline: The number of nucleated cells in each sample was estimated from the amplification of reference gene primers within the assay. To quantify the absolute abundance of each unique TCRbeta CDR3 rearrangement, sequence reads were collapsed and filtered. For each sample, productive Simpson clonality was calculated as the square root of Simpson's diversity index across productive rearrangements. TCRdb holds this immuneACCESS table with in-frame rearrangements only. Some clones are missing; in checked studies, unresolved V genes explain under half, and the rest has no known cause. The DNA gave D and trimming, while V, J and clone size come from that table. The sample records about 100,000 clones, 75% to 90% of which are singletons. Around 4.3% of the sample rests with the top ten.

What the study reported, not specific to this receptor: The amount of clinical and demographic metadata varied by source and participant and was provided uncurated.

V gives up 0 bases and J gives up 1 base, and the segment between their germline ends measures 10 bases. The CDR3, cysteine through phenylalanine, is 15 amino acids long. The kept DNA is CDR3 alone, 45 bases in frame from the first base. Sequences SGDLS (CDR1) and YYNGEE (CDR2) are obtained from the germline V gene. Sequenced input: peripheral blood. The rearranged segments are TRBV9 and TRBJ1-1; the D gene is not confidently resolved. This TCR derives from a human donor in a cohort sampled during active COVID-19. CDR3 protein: CASSVDGQPNTEAFF. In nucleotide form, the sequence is TGTGCCAGCAGCGTAGATGGGCAGCCGAACACTGAAGCTTTCTTT.